This is a list of T cell receptor beta chains from one sample in a study of T-cell reconstitution after alpha-beta-depleted transplantation in children. TCRdb re-called the PCR reads through MiXCR, storing one row per CDR3 protein. The sample yields approximately 500,000 distinct CDR3 sequences, more than 20% seen once. This specimen was PBMCs, taken before TCRalphabeta/CD19-depleted stem cell transplant. All receptors come from a boy younger than two with Wiskott-Aldrich syndrome, due to receive a stem cell transplant. CDR3s include the opening cysteine and the closing phenylalanine or tryptophan. Each record gives: J gene, V gene, CDR3 protein.

J: TRBJ2-5; V: TRBV10-3; CDR3: CSISEVAGPVGETQYF
J: TRBJ2-1; V: TRBV11-2; CDR3: CASSEDLYNEQFF
J: TRBJ2-4; V: TRBV20-1; CDR3: CSASRVAGGNNIQYF
J: TRBJ1-2; V: TRBV5-1; CDR3: CASSLDGIYGYTF
J: TRBJ1-2; V: TRBV27; CDR3: CASRPTGGPSGYTF
J: TRBJ1-2; V: TRBV27; CDR3: CASSSSTYGYTF
J: TRBJ2-5; V: TRBV18; CDR3: CASSPGVEGTQYF
J: TRBJ1-1; V: TRBV5-6; CDR3: CASSLGAGARGTEAFF
J: TRBJ1-1; V: TRBV29-1; CDR3: CSVKQGRSTEAFF
J: TRBJ2-5; V: TRBV12-3/TRBV12-4; CDR3: CASSLFGKETQYF
J: TRBJ2-1; V: TRBV3-1; CDR3: CASSQGALPYNEQFF
J: TRBJ2-3; V: TRBV29-1; CDR3: CSVEDLSGRVADTQYF
J: TRBJ2-5; V: TRBV7-2; CDR3: CASSSAPLGGGETQYF
J: TRBJ2-5; V: TRBV25-1; CDR3: CASSDYVGVEETQYF
J: TRBJ2-1; V: TRBV28; CDR3: CASSFSHYNEQFF
J: TRBJ2-1; V: TRBV20-1; CDR3: CSAERSGRVYNEQFF
J: TRBJ1-2; V: TRBV5-6; CDR3: CASILEAGFDGYTF
J: TRBJ2-2; V: TRBV5-1; CDR3: CASTTARLADTTGELFF
J: TRBJ2-3; V: TRBV12-3/TRBV12-4; CDR3: CASSLGAGKTDTQYF
J: TRBJ2-7; V: TRBV12-3/TRBV12-4; CDR3: CASSRKYEQYF
J: TRBJ1-5; V: TRBV29-1; CDR3: CSVVPEGNQPQHF
J: TRBJ2-1; V: TRBV25-1; CDR3: CASSERTGVLNEQFF
J: TRBJ2-1; V: TRBV20-1; CDR3: CSASDVGGSSNEQFF
J: TRBJ2-3; V: TRBV12-3/TRBV12-4; CDR3: CASSQYSGRAIRDTQYF
J: TRBJ2-7; V: TRBV30; CDR3: CALDVSLAGAYEQYF
J: TRBJ2-2; V: TRBV4-1; CDR3: CASSQATLAGRGTGELFF
J: TRBJ2-1; V: TRBV6-6; CDR3: CASSSTYNEQFF
J: TRBJ1-1; V: TRBV3-1; CDR3: CASSPLGWDSAGTFF
J: TRBJ2-3; V: TRBV20-1; CDR3: CSARGGGQGPTDTQYF
J: TRBJ2-2; V: TRBV7-2; CDR3: CASSLAGFGQGLGELFF
J: TRBJ2-1; V: TRBV5-1; CDR3: CASSLEAGLAGEQFF
J: TRBJ2-2; V: TRBV5-1; CDR3: CASSADGYANTGELFF
J: TRBJ1-4; V: TRBV5-1; CDR3: CASSLDGAILGKLFF
J: TRBJ1-1; V: TRBV5-1; CDR3: CASSLRTGGSIGAFF
J: TRBJ1-6; V: TRBV5-1; CDR3: CASSQGANNSPLHF
J: TRBJ2-1; V: TRBV7-9; CDR3: CASSLGGRDYNEQFF
J: TRBJ2-1; V: TRBV15; CDR3: CATSRAGGRAYNEQFF
J: TRBJ2-5; V: TRBV5-6; CDR3: CASSLVARRETQYF
J: TRBJ1-5; V: TRBV10-3; CDR3: CAISPTGGGNQPQHF
J: TRBJ1-2; V: TRBV20-1; CDR3: CSARDAYRTDGGYTF
J: TRBJ2-1; V: TRBV5-1; CDR3: CASSLGSGSIDYNEQFF
J: TRBJ2-3; V: TRBV7-9; CDR3: CAITGLVFTDTQYF
J: TRBJ1-4; V: TRBV5-1; CDR3: CASSLSPPGLNEKLFF
J: TRBJ2-1; V: TRBV5-1; CDR3: CASSPAGTSGYNEQFF
J: TRBJ1-1; V: TRBV28; CDR3: CASRVLGRDTEAFF
J: TRBJ1-6; V: TRBV27; CDR3: CASSIGQGYNSPLHF
J: TRBJ2-5; V: TRBV20-1; CDR3: CSAGLAGGQETQYF
J: TRBJ1-1; V: TRBV7-2; CDR3: CASSFSGGNTEAFF
J: TRBJ2-1; V: TRBV9; CDR3: CASSVSGTGYNEQFF
J: TRBJ1-1; V: TRBV7-9; CDR3: CASSPWTGDTEAFF
J: TRBJ2-7; V: TRBV12-3/TRBV12-4; CDR3: CASSLRGGIRSSYEQYF
J: TRBJ1-1; V: TRBV12-3/TRBV12-4; CDR3: CASSLLQNTEAFF